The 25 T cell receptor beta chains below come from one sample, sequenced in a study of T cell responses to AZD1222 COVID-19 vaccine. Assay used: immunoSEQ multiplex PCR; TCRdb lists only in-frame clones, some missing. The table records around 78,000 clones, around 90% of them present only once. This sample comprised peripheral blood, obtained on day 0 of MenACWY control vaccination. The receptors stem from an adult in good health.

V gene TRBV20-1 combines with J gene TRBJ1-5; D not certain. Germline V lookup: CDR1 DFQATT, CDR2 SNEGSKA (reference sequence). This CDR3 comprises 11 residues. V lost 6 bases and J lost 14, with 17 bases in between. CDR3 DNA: TGCAGTGCCCTCCTTGCGGACCTAGAGCATTTT. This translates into CSALLADLEHF.

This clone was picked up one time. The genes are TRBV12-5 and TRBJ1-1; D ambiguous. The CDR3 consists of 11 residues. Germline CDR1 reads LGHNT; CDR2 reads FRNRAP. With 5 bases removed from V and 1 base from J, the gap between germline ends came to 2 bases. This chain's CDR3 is CASGQNTEAFF. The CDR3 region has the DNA TGTGCTAGTGGTCAGAACACTGAAGCTTTCTTT.

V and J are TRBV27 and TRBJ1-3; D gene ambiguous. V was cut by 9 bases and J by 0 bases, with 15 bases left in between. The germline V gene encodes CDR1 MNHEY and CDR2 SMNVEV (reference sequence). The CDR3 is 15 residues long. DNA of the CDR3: TGTGCCAGACCGTCACGGGAGTACTCTGGAAACACCATATATTTT. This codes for CARPSREYSGNTIYF.

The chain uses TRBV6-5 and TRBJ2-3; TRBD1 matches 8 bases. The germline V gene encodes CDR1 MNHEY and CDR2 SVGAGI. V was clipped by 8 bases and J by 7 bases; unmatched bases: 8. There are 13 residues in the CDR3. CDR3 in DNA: TGTGCCAGCCTCAGGGGGCTAGGGAATACGCAGTATTTT. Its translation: CASLRGLGNTQYF.

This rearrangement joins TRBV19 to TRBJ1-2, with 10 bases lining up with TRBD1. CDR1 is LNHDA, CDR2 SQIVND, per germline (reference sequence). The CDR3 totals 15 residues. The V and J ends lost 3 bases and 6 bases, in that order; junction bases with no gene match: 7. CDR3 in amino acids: CASSIYGTGDNGYTF. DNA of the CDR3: TGTGCCAGTAGTATTTACGGGACAGGGGATAATGGCTACACCTTC.

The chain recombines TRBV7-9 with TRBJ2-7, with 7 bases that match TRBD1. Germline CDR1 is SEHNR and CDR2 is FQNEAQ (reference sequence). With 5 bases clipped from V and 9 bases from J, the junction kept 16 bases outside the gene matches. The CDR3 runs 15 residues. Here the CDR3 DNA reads TGTGCCAGCAGCAACTCCCCTGACAGGGTTGTAGTGCAGTACTTC. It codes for CASSNSPDRVVVQYF. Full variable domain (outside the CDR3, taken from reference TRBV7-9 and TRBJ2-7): DTGVSQNPRHKITKRGQNVTFRCDPISEHNRLYWYRQTLGQGPEFLTYFQNEAQLEKSRLLSDRFSAERPKGSFSTLEIQRTEQGDSAMYLCASSNSPDRVVVQYFGPGTRLTVT.

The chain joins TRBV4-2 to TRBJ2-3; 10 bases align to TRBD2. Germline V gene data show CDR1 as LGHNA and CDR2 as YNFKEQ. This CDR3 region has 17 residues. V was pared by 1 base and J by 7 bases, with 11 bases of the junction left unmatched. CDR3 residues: CASSQGLAGESGHTQYF. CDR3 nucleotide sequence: TGTGCCAGCAGCCAAGGACTAGCGGGCGAAAGTGGGCATACGCAGTATTTT.

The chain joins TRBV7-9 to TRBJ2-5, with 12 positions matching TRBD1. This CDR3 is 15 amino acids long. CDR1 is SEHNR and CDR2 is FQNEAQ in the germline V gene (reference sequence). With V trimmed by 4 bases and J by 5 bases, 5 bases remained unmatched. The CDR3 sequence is CASSSGTGGRETQYF. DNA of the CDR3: TGTGCCAGCAGCTCCGGGACAGGGGGCAGGGAGACCCAGTACTTC.

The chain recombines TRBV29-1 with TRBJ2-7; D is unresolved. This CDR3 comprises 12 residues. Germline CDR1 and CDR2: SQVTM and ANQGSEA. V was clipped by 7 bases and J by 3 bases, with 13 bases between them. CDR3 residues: CSASDPGYEQYF. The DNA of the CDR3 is TGCAGCGCCTCGGACCCGGGCTACGAGCAGTACTTC.

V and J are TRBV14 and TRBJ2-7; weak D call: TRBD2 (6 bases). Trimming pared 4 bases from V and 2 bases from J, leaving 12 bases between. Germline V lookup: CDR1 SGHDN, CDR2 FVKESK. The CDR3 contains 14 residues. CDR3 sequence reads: CASSRPGEPYEQYF. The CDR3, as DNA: TGTGCCAGCAGCCGACCGGGGGAACCCTACGAGCAGTACTTC.

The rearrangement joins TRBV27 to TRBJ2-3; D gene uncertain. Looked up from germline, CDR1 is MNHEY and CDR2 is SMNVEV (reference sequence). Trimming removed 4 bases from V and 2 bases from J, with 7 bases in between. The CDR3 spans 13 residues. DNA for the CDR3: TGTGCCAGCAGTTCCCTACCCACAGATACGCAGTATTTT. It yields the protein CASSSLPTDTQYF.

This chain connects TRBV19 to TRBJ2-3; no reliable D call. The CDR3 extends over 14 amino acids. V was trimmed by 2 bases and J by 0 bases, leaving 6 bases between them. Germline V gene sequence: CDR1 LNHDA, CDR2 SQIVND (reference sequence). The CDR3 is CASSISTSTDTQYF. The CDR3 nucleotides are TGTGCCAGTAGTATATCGACGAGCACAGATACGCAGTATTTT. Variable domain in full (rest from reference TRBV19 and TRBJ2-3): DGGITQSPKYLFRKEGQNVTLSCEQNLNHDAMYWYRQDPGQGLRLIYYSQIVNDFQKGDIAEGYSVSREKKESFPLTVTSAQKNPTAFYLCASSISTSTDTQYFGPGTRLTVL.

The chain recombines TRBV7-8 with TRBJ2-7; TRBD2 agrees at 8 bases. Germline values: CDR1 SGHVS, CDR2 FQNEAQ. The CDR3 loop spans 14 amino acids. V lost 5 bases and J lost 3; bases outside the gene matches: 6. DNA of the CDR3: TGTGCCAGCAGCCTGGGGACTAGGGGCTACGAGCAGTACTTC. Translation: CASSLGTRGYEQYF.

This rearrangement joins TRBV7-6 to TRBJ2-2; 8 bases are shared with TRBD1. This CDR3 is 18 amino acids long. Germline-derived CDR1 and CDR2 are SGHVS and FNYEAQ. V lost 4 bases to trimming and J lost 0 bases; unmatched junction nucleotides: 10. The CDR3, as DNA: TGTGCCAGCAGCTGGAACATTTTGACAGGGGCGAACACCGGGGAGCTGTTTTTT. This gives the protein CASSWNILTGANTGELFF.

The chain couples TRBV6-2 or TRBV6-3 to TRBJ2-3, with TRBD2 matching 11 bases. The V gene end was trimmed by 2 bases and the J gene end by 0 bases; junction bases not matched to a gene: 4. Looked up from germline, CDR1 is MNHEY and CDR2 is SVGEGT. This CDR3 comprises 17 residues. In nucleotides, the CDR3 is TGTGCCAGCAGTTACGGAGCTAGCGGGAGGAGCACAGATACGCAGTATTTT. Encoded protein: CASSYGASGRSTDTQYF.

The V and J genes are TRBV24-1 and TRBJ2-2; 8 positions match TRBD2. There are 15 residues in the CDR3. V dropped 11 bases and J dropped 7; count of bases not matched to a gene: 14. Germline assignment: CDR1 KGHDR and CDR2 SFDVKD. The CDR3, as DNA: TGTGCCAGCCTCAACCCGGGAGGGCGTAACGGGGAGCTGTTTTTT. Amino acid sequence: CASLNPGGRNGELFF.

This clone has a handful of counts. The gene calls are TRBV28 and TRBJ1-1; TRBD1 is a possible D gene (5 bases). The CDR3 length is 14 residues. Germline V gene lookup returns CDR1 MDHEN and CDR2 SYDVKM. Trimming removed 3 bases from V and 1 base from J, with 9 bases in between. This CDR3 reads CASSFPGQNTEAFF. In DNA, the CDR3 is TGTGCCAGCAGTTTCCCAGGACAGAACACTGAAGCTTTCTTT.

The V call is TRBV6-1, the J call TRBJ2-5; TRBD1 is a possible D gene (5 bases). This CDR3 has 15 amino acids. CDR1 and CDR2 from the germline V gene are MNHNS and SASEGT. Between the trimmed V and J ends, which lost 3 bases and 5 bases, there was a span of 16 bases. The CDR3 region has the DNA TGTGCCAGCAGTGATATCTCGGACACCTTGGAGACCCAGTACTTC. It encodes CASSDISDTLETQYF.

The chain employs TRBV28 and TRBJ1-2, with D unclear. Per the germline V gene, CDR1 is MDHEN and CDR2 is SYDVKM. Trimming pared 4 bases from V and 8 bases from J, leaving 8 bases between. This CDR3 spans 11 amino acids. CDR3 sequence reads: CASSSSYGYTF. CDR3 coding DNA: TGTGCCAGCAGTTCATCATACGGCTACACCTTC.

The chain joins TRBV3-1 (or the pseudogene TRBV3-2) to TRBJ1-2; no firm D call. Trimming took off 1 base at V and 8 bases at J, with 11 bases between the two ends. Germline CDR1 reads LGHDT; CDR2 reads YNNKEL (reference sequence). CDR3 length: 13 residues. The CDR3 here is CASSQALGGGYTF. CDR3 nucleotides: TGTGCCAGCAGCCAAGCCCTCGGTGGAGGCTACACCTTC.

DNA of the CDR3: TGTGCCAGCAGCCCCAATCCGGGAGTGGGGTTCTTC. It encodes CASSPNPGVGFF. V is TRBV11-2 and J is TRBJ2-1, with TRBD2 as a possible D gene (6 bases). CDR1 SGHAT and CDR2 FQNNGV come from the germline V gene. This CDR3 is built from 12 residues. Trimming left V 5 bases short and J 15 bases short, with 17 bases between.

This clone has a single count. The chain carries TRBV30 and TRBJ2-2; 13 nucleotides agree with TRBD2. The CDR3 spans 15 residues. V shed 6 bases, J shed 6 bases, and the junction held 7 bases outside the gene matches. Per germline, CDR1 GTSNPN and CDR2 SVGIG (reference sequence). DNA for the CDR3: TGTGCCTGTGTTGCGACTAGCGGGAGGTCCGGGGAGCTGTTTTTT. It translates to CACVATSGRSGELFF.

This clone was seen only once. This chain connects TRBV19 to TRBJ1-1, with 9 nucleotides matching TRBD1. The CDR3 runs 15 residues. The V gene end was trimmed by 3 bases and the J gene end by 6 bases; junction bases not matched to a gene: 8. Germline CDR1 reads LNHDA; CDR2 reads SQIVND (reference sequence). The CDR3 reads CASSISGQGIAEAFF. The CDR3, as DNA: TGTGCCAGTAGTATCTCAGGACAGGGGATCGCTGAAGCTTTCTTT.

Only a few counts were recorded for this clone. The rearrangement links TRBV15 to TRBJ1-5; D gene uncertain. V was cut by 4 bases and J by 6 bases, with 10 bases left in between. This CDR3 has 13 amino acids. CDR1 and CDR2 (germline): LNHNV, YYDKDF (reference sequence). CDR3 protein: CATSMRTSQPQHF. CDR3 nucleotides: TGTGCCACCAGCATGAGGACGAGTCAGCCCCAGCATTTT.

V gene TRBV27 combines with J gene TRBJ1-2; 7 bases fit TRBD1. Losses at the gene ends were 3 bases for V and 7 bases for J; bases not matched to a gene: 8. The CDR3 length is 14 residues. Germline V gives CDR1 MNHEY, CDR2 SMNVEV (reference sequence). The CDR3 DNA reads TGTGCCAGCAGTTTTAGAGGGGGCATAGGTGGCTACACCTTC. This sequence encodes CASSFRGGIGGYTF.